The subject of this entry is one T cell receptor beta chain. Germline trimming cut 5 bases from V and 4 bases from J; bases unmatched to any gene: 4. Per the germline V gene, CDR1 is SGHTA and CDR2 is FQGNSA. The CDR3 has 14 residues. The data derive from a study of blood T cell repertoires in COVID-19. Study details: Acute-phase and convalescent COVID-19 samples originated in the United States, Italy and Spain. T cells, B-cell-depleted T cells, or PBMCs supplied cDNA or gDNA.

In the authors' methods: The authors estimated nucleated cell counts from reference gene primer amplification. The data were produced by immunoSEQ multiplex PCR, yet TCRdb's version contains in-frame clones alone and is incomplete. The D gene and trimming were derived from the DNA, and the V and J assignments and clone size from that table. The data hold 100,000 to 150,000 clones, with 82% observed a single time. Sequenced sample: peripheral blood. The receptor comes from a human donor in a cohort sampled during active COVID-19. V gene TRBV7-2 combines with J gene TRBJ2-5; 10 bases agree with TRBD1. The CDR3 nucleotides read TGTGCCAGCAGCAGAGGACAGGGGGGAGAGACCCAGTACTTC. Its protein is CASSRGQGGETQYF.